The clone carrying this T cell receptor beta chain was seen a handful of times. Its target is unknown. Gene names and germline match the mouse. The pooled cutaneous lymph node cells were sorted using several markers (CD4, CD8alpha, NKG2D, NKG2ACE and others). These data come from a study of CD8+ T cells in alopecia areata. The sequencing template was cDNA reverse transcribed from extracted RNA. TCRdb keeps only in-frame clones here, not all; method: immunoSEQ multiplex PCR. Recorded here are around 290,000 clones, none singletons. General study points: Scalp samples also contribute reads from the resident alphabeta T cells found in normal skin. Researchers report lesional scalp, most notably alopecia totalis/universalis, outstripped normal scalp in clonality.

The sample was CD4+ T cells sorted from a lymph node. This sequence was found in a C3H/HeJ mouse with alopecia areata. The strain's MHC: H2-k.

The CDR3 DNA, read in part, is TGTGCCAGCACCGACAGGAACTATGCT. Translated, it gives CASTDRNYA. The whole CDR3 region reads CASTDRNYAEQFF. V gene TRBV13-3 combines with J gene TRBJ2-1; possible D gene TRBD1, 6 bases. The read stops 4 residues short of the end of the CDR3; the missing end is completed from the germline J gene. Trimming removed 6 bases from V and 1 base from J, with 8 bases in between. Germline CDR1 NNHDY, CDR2 SYVADS. The CDR3 is 13 amino acids.